The 29 T cell receptor beta chains below come from one sample, sequenced in a study of metastatic and nonmetastatic thyroid tumors (dated by TCRdb to about 2020). No patient had received any treatment before thyroid surgery. Library prep was done by PCR. Sequencing used an Illumina HiSeq 4000. The public reads were run again by TCRdb, first through fastp at Q25 and then through MiXCR, and only productive beta chains were kept. In all, the sample holds over 20,000 clones, and 28% of those were seen once. The ten biggest clones cover over 12% of the sample. The source material was tumor tissue. These TCRs come from a male donor with papillary thyroid cancer or a benign thyroid nodule (not recorded which). Some clones in this sample may be carry-over from other donors' samples.

In its sample, this clone is medium-sized. The V and J genes are TRBV20-1 and TRBJ2-7; no clear D gene. Germline V gene data show CDR1 as DFQATT and CDR2 as SNEGSKA (reference sequence). The CDR3 extends over 13 amino acids. V lost 6 bases and J 2 bases, leaving 14 bases between the germline ends. The CDR3, as DNA: TGCAGTGCCACCAGGTCCCTGACCTACGAGCAGTACTTC. Translating it yields CSATRSLTYEQYF.

The genes are TRBV18 and TRBJ1-2; D uncertain. CDR3 length: 14 amino acids. Germline loops: CDR1 KGHSH, CDR2 LQKENI. Trimming stripped 3 bases from V and 3 bases from J, with 11 bases between. DNA for the CDR3: TGTGCCAGCTCACCCAATATCCCAGACTATGGCTACACCTTC. Protein: CASSPNIPDYGYTF. Full variable domain (missing parts from reference TRBV18 and TRBJ1-2): NAGVMQNPRHLVRRRGQEARLRCSPMKGHSHVYWYRQLPEEGLKFMVYLQKENIIDESGMPKERFSAEFPKEGPSILRIQQVVRGDSAAYFCASSPNIPDYGYTFGSGTRLTVV.

The chain carries TRBV19 and TRBJ2-7; D tentatively reads TRBD1 or TRBD2 (5 bases each). In germline, CDR1 is LNHDA, CDR2 SQIVND (reference sequence). V lost 3 bases and J 6 bases, leaving 9 bases between the germline ends. The CDR3 has 12 residues. The chain's CDR3 is CASSILRGEQYF. CDR3 bases: TGTGCCAGTAGTATTTTGAGGGGCGAGCAGTACTTC. Combining the CDR3 with reference TRBV19 and TRBJ2-7 gives the whole variable domain DGGITQSPKYLFRKEGQNVTLSCEQNLNHDAMYWYRQDPGQGLRLIYYSQIVNDFQKGDIAEGYSVSREKKESFPLTVTSAQKNPTAFYLCASSILRGEQYFGPGTRLTVT.

This clone has at least ten counts. A read error may be the cause here, since a much bigger clone is one base away. Within the sample, other DNA sequences also encode this same CDR3. The V gene is TRBV5-1, the J gene TRBJ1-2, with D possibly being TRBD1 (6 bases). V lost 0 bases and J lost 6, with 9 bases in between. CDR1 is SGHRS, CDR2 YFSETQ, per germline. There are 13 residues in the CDR3. CDR3 sequence (DNA): TGCGCCAGCAGCTTGGGAGAGGGGGATGGCTACACCTTC. Its protein is CASSLGEGDGYTF.

This clone was picked up a small number of times. The CDR3: CASSIGGVGYTF. CDR3 DNA: TGTGCCAGTAGTATCGGCGGCGTTGGCTACACCTTC. The V call is TRBV19, the J call TRBJ1-2; D gene ambiguous. The germline V gene encodes CDR1 LNHDA and CDR2 SQIVND (reference sequence). The CDR3 contains 12 residues. V lost 3 bases and J lost 7, with 9 bases in between.

This clone was detected many times. The chain recombines TRBV4-1 with TRBJ1-6, with D unresolved. Germline CDR1 is MGHRA and CDR2 is YSYEKL. V was pared by 4 bases and J by 6 bases, with 13 bases between. The CDR3 extends over 15 amino acids. DNA of the CDR3: TGCGCCAGCAGCCCCGAGGGTCCGGCTAATTCACCCCTCCACTTT. Encoded protein: CASSPEGPANSPLHF.

The rearrangement uses TRBV30 and TRBJ1-2; TRBD1 is a possible D gene (5 bases). Germline CDR1 is GTSNPN and CDR2 is SVGIG (reference sequence). The CDR3 contains 14 residues. Between the trimmed V and J ends, which lost 2 bases and 4 bases, there was a span of 14 bases. CDR3 sequence: CAWSTGTDIYGYTF. CDR3 in DNA: TGTGCCTGGAGTACCGGGACGGATATCTATGGCTACACCTTC.

This clone was recorded many times. The chain carries TRBV2 and TRBJ2-2; possible D gene TRBD2, 6 bases. Germline V gene data show CDR1 as SNHLY and CDR2 as FYNNEI. V was pared by 7 bases and J by 0 bases, with 9 bases between. This CDR3 is 14 amino acids long. The CDR3 spells CASNRETNTGELFF. The CDR3 DNA sequence: TGTGCCAGCAATCGGGAGACGAACACCGGGGAGCTGTTTTTT.

The chain uses TRBV20-1 and TRBJ2-2; 13 nucleotides agree with TRBD2. The CDR3 runs 15 residues. The germline CDR1 and CDR2 sequences are DFQATT and SNEGSKA (reference sequence). V gave up 3 bases and J gave up 3 bases; unmatched junction bases: 1. This CDR3 is CSARGLAGHTGELFF. The CDR3 region has the DNA TGCAGTGCTAGGGGACTAGCGGGGCACACCGGGGAGCTGTTTTTT.

Within the sample, this clone is medium-sized. The CDR3 sequence: CSARAVTGRDPYEQYF. The CDR3 DNA sequence: TGCAGTGCTAGGGCGGTGACCGGGAGGGACCCCTACGAGCAGTACTTC. J is TRBJ2-7 and V is TRBV20-1; 8 nucleotides align to TRBD2. Germline V gene data show CDR1 as DFQATT and CDR2 as SNEGSKA (reference sequence). CDR3 length equals 16 residues. J was trimmed by 2 bases and V by 3 bases; bases with no gene match: 12.

The chain couples TRBV6-4 to TRBJ1-1, with a possible D match to TRBD1 (6 bases). CDR3 length: 14 amino acids. V shed 5 bases and J shed 1 base, with 11 bases lying between them. Germline V gives CDR1 MRHNA, CDR2 SNTAGT. CDR3 in amino acids: CASSKGVENTEAFF. CDR3 in DNA: TGTGCCAGCAGTAAGGGGGTGGAGAACACTGAAGCTTTCTTT.

This rearrangement joins TRBV7-3 to TRBJ2-7; D call uncertain. Per germline, CDR1 SGHTA and CDR2 FQGTGA. This CDR3 is 14 amino acids long. Trimming took 2 bases from V and 3 from J, leaving 11 bases between them. For the CDR3, the DNA is TGTGCCAGCAGCTTAGCGGCAGACAACTACGAGCAGTACTTC. Residues: CASSLAADNYEQYF.

The chain has TRBV6-5 and TRBJ1-1; D remains ambiguous. V was pared by 2 bases and J by 0 bases, with 10 bases between. This CDR3 comprises 15 residues. Germline CDR1 and CDR2: MNHEY and SVGAGI. The CDR3 sequence is CASSYGIELNTEAFF. CDR3 DNA: TGTGCCAGCAGTTACGGTATAGAGTTGAACACTGAAGCTTTCTTT.

Points on this clone: Since a much larger clone is just one base distant, this may be a read error. The sample holds other DNA sequences that translate to the same CDR3. The rearrangement links TRBV18 to TRBJ1-1; D ambiguous. There are 14 residues in the CDR3. The V gene's germline CDR1 is KGHSH and CDR2 LQKENI. The chain's CDR3 is CASSLFTENTEAFF. CDR3 sequence (DNA): TGTGCCAGTTCACTATTTACAGAGAACACTGAAGCTTTCTTT.

By frequency in the sample, this clone is medium-sized. The V and J genes are TRBV28 and TRBJ1-6; the D gene is possibly TRBD1 (6 bases). CDR1 MDHEN and CDR2 SYDVKM come from the germline V gene. The germline V and J ends were trimmed by 4 bases and 7 bases, with 11 bases remaining between them. This CDR3 is 14 amino acids long. The CDR3 sequence is CASSSQGYNSPLHF. The CDR3 bases are TGTGCCAGCAGTTCGCAGGGGTACAATTCACCCCTCCACTTT.

In this sample, this clone turned up a few times. This chain uses TRBV12-3 or TRBV12-4 with TRBJ1-2; D is perhaps TRBD1 (5 bases). The CDR3 consists of 14 residues. V was shortened by 1 base and J by 7 bases, with 13 bases between the two germline ends. CDR3 sequence (DNA): TGTGCCAGCAGTTTAGGGAGGAGGGGCTTTGGCTACACCTTC. It yields the protein CASSLGRRGFGYTF.

The gene calls are TRBV12-3 or TRBV12-4 and TRBJ2-1, with TRBD2 matching 7 bases. The CDR3 consists of 17 residues. Trimming took 6 bases from V and 7 from J; bases not matched to a gene: 18. CDR3 in amino acids: CASRGLPVGGVGNEQFF. The CDR3 DNA follows: TGTGCCAGCAGGGGACTACCGGTAGGAGGGGTCGGGAATGAGCAGTTCTTC.

This clone has just a few counts. V usage is TRBV2 and J usage is TRBJ1-1; 10 nucleotides agree with TRBD1. The CDR3 totals 13 residues. V trimming: 6 bases; J trimming: 6 bases; junction bases outside the gene matches: 4. Germline CDR1 reads SNHLY; CDR2 reads FYNNEI. In DNA form, the CDR3 reads TGTGCCAGCAGGTACGGGACAGGGGCTGAAGCTTTCTTT. Amino acid sequence: CASRYGTGAEAFF.

This clone was detected a few times. This rearrangement joins TRBV27 to TRBJ1-1; possibly TRBD1 for D (6 bases). Germline CDR1 and CDR2: MNHEY and SMNVEV (reference sequence). Trimming left V 5 bases short and J 8 bases short, with 18 bases between. The length of the CDR3 is 14 residues. CDR3 sequence reads: CASSRGRVISEAFF. CDR3 DNA: TGTGCCAGCAGTCGGGGGCGGGTGATATCAGAAGCTTTCTTT.

The sample holds many counts of this clone. The J gene is TRBJ2-7, the V gene TRBV29-1; D is uncertain. The germline V gene has CDR1 SQVTM and CDR2 ANQGSEA. The V and J ends lost 7 bases and 1 base respectively, with 11 bases between them. The CDR3 has 12 amino acids. The CDR3 here is CSAGLRSYEQYF. Written as DNA, the CDR3 is TGCAGCGCCGGGCTGAGGTCCTACGAGCAGTACTTC.

In this sample, this clone is medium-sized. The chain couples TRBV4-2 to TRBJ2-3; 8 nucleotides agree with TRBD2. CDR1 is LGHNA and CDR2 is YNFKEQ in the germline V gene. Unmatched junction bases numbered 8, after V lost 6 bases and J lost 3 bases. CDR3 length equals 15 residues. CDR3 in DNA: TGTGCCAGCAGAAAACAGCGGGAGCTGACAGATACGCAGTATTTT. Protein sequence: CASRKQRELTDTQYF.

Only a few counts were recorded for this clone. A read error may account for a junction end that differs from germline. This chain uses TRBV6-1 with TRBJ2-7; TRBD2 aligns across 11 bases. Germline V gene lookup returns CDR1 MNHNS and CDR2 SASEGT. The CDR3 runs to 14 residues. The chain's CDR3 is CASRGGLAVDELYF. The CDR3 DNA reads TGTGCCAGCAGGGGGGGACTAGCGGTAGACGAGCTGTACTTC.

This clone was counted a few times. This could be a read error, since a much larger clone is one nucleotide away. The same CDR3 also results from other DNA sequences found in this sample. The V gene is TRBV15, the J gene TRBJ2-1; TRBD2 might be the D (5 bases). Germline V gene sequence: CDR1 LNHNV, CDR2 YYDKDF (reference sequence). There are 13 residues in the CDR3. CDR3 coding DNA: TGCGCCACCAGCAGGACTTCGGGCTATGAGCAGTTCTTC. This translates into CATSRTSGYEQFF.

By sample share, this clone is medium-sized. The CDR3 sequence is CASSLAPSSGIYEQYF. The CDR3, as DNA: TGTGCCAGCAGCTTAGCCCCCTCCTCCGGGATTTACGAGCAGTACTTC. The chain carries TRBV7-2 and TRBJ2-7; weak D call: TRBD2 (5 bases). This CDR3 comprises 16 residues. Per the germline V gene, CDR1 is SGHTA and CDR2 is FQGNSA. Between the trimmed V and J ends, which lost 0 bases and 4 bases, there was a span of 16 bases.

The J gene is TRBJ2-5, the V gene TRBV24-1; maybe TRBD1 (6 bases). The CDR3 spans 15 residues. In germline, CDR1 is KGHDR, CDR2 SFDVKD. Trimming removed 2 bases from V and 2 bases from J, with 11 bases in between. In DNA form, the CDR3 reads TGTGCCACCAGTGATTATCAGGGGAGTCAAGAGACCCAGTACTTC. Its protein product is CATSDYQGSQETQYF.

The chain combines TRBV9 with TRBJ2-7; D uncertain. The V and J ends lost 0 bases and 0 bases respectively, with 10 bases between them. The CDR3 sequence is 15 residues long. Germline V gene lookup returns CDR1 SGDLS and CDR2 YYNGEE. The CDR3 bases are TGTGCCAGCAGCGTAGACGTAGGGCCCTCCTACGAGCAGTACTTC. Its protein product is CASSVDVGPSYEQYF.

In the case of this clone: A much larger clone sits a single nucleotide away, making a read error possible. The chain combines TRBV2 with TRBJ2-6; TRBD1 might be the D (5 bases). V gave up 0 bases and J gave up 4 bases, with 10 bases separating them. Germline lookup yields CDR1 SNHLY and CDR2 FYNNEI. The CDR3 extends over 16 amino acids. DNA of the CDR3: TGTGCCAGCAGTGAAGCCTGGGGCGTCGGGGCCAACGTCCTGACTTTC. Amino acids: CASSEAWGVGANVLTF. The variable domain in full, with the rest retrieved from reference TRBV2 and TRBJ2-6, is EPEVTQTPSHQVTQMGQEVILRCVPISNHLYFYWYRQILGQKVEFLVSFYNNEISEKSEIFDDQFSVERPDGSNFTLKIRSTKLEDSAMYFCASSEAWGVGANVLTFGAGSRLTVL.

The chain recombines TRBV20-1 with TRBJ2-6; 7 bases line up with TRBD1. This CDR3 is 16 amino acids long. The J segment lost 1 base and the V segment lost 6 bases, leaving 9 bases of the junction unmatched. Germline V gives CDR1 DFQATT, CDR2 SNEGSKA (reference sequence). CDR3 region: CSAAGTVRSGANVLTF. The CDR3 DNA reads TGCAGTGCAGCCGGGACAGTCAGGTCTGGGGCCAACGTCCTGACTTTC.

This clone ranks as medium-sized. The CDR3 loop reads CSAISPQGGYNEQFF. CDR3 nucleotides: TGCAGTGCTATTAGTCCCCAGGGGGGGTACAATGAGCAGTTCTTC. J is TRBJ2-1 and V is TRBV20-1; D possibly uses TRBD1 or TRBD2 (7 bases each). With 4 bases removed from V and 4 bases from J, the gap between germline ends came to 17 bases. CDR3 size: 15 residues. The germline CDR1 and CDR2 sequences are DFQATT and SNEGSKA (reference sequence).